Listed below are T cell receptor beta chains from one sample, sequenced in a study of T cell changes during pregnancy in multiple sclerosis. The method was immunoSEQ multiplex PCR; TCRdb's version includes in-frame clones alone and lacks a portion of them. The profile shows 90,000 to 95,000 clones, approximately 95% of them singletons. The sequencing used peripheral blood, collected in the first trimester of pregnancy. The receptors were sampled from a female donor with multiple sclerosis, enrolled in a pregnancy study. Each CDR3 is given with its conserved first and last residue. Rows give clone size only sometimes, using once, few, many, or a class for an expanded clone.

CASSLFPDQETQYF NA TRBJ2-5 TRBV5-5
CASSATGETQYF NA TRBJ2-5 TRBV5-6
CASSLLSGISNQPQHF NA TRBJ1-5 TRBV5-8
CASSVGAGGYNSPLHF NA TRBJ1-6 TRBV9
CAWSVRTGNQPQHF NA TRBJ1-5 TRBV30
CASGLVLSDSSYNSPLHF NA TRBJ1-6 TRBV12-5
CASTDGSGGLVSYNEQFF NA TRBJ2-1 TRBV5-6
CASSEWTGSTNYGYTF NA TRBJ1-2 TRBV6-1
CATSPDRTNTEAFF NA TRBJ1-1 TRBV15
CASSLSSSGSYEQYF NA TRBJ2-7 TRBV5-1
CASSSGQRNSPLHF NA TRBJ1-6 TRBV13
CASRTTGGETQYF NA TRBJ2-5 TRBV6-5
CASSASSGGVPADTQYF NA TRBJ2-3 TRBV13
CASSGDSSYEQYF NA TRBJ2-7 TRBV10-2
CASSISTGRTYEQYF NA TRBJ2-7 TRBV6-5
CASSLSGGANEQFF once TRBJ2-1 TRBV9
CASSPLTDSYEQYF NA TRBJ2-7 TRBV4-2
CASRETSGGSSYEQYF NA TRBJ2-7 TRBV6-4
CASSPRDYLDEQFF NA TRBJ2-1 TRBV19
CASSQGTGITEAFF NA TRBJ1-1 TRBV7-6
CASSNIGAGKLFF few TRBJ1-4 TRBV7-2
CASSQTGNTEAFF NA TRBJ1-1 TRBV4-2
CASRPDRGISDTQYF NA TRBJ2-3 TRBV7-8
CASLLSGTVNSPLHF NA TRBJ1-6 TRBV7-2
CAVSPTGTGNTIYF once TRBJ1-3 TRBV7-9
CASSRDRDSGNTIYF NA TRBJ1-3 TRBV5-6
CASSLGQDNEQFF NA TRBJ2-1 TRBV7-9
CASSFGGGVLSPGELFF NA TRBJ2-2 TRBV7-2
CASSSPQGGSFYEQYF NA TRBJ2-7 TRBV27
CASSPITDTQYF NA TRBJ2-3 TRBV11-1
CASGLTGAFNEKLFF NA TRBJ1-4 TRBV12-5
CASSAAAQGSGNTIYF NA TRBJ1-3 TRBV6-1
CASSEYFASEGSYEQYF NA TRBJ2-7 TRBV25-1
CASTVRGAGTDTQYF NA TRBJ2-3 TRBV19
CASSVVGGLAYNEQFF once TRBJ2-1 TRBV9
CASSLTGDPDYGYTF NA TRBJ1-2 TRBV6-1
CASGPTGAQGYTF NA TRBJ1-2 TRBV6-5